A selection of T cell receptor beta chains follows, all from one sample in a study of T cells in Graves' hyperthyroidism and ophthalmopathy. TCRdb used MiXCR to reprocess the multiplex PCR reads, holding one entry per CDR3 protein. The sample yields about 280,000 distinct CDR3 sequences, less than 30% seen once. Specimen: blood. The receptors were gathered from a man aged 40-50 years with Graves' hyperthyroidism that later progressed to Graves' ophthalmopathy. Both conserved end residues are trimmed from each CDR3. Size is stated for part of the rows, as once, few or many counts, or as a class when the clone is expanded.

TRBV27	TRBJ2-7	-	ASTARTGAYEQY
TRBV6-1	TRBJ2-5	-	ASSELSSGRGRTLQETQY
TRBV5-1	TRBJ1-1	many	ASRGERGEAF
TRBV2	TRBJ1-5	many	ASSEAAHQPQH
TRBV19	TRBJ2-4	many	ASSMSSGRAGAKNIQY
TRBV7-9	TRBJ2-5	once	ASSSRLRGRGETQY
TRBV30	TRBJ2-7	many	AWSMTVEYTSSSYEQY
TRBV6-5	TRBJ1-2	-	ASSLWGQPHYGYT
TRBV25-1	TRBJ1-5	-	ASSEQETDSNQPQH
TRBV12-3/TRBV12-4	TRBJ2-5	once	ASSQSIASGSETQY
TRBV6-5	TRBJ2-7	-	ASSYMGDEQY
TRBV3-1	TRBJ2-7	-	ASSQGGPTGEQY
TRBV24-1	TRBJ1-5	many	ATSVDGNQPQH
TRBV6-1	TRBJ2-7	few	ASRDDTYEQY
TRBV12-3/TRBV12-4	TRBJ1-2	many	ASSGRQENLGGYT
TRBV6-2/TRBV6-3	TRBJ1-1	many	ASIGIPTEAF
TRBV12-3/TRBV12-4	TRBJ2-7	many	ASSRGGSYEQY
TRBV7-2	TRBJ1-5	-	ASSSRGDQPQH
TRBV5-6	TRBJ2-5	-	ASSLVQGGVETQY
TRBV6-1	TRBJ2-7	many	ASSEAWGREQY
TRBV12-3/TRBV12-4	TRBJ2-7	few	ASRPNRRPFEEQY
TRBV7-8	TRBJ2-4	many	ASSLREGTGDIQY
TRBV7-3	TRBJ2-7	many	ASSFQTGDEQY
TRBV6-5	TRBJ1-2	-	ASSYSGTGSYT
TRBV20-1	TRBJ2-7	many	SASTGIREQY
TRBV12-3/TRBV12-4	TRBJ2-7	many	ASTTGGRSYEQY
TRBV6-5	TRBJ2-7	many	ASSYSRGVYEQY
TRBV11-1	TRBJ2-7	many	ASSSSGQGRLTAREQY
TRBV30	TRBJ1-1	few	AWGNSNTEAF
TRBV6-2/TRBV6-3	TRBJ1-5	once	ASSRGLLGNQPQH
TRBV7-2	TRBJ1-1	-	ASSKRTGGGTEAF
TRBV20-1	TRBJ2-5	-	SASYWGETQY
TRBV2	TRBJ1-2	many	ASSEALGGGGYT
TRBV6-1	TRBJ2-7	many	ASSEAYYEQY
TRBV12-3/TRBV12-4	TRBJ2-7	-	ASSLRHDEQY
TRBV6-5	TRBJ1-1	many	ASKTVRDTEAF
TRBV12-3/TRBV12-4	TRBJ2-2	many	ASTLRLVNTGELF
TRBV7-2	TRBJ2-7	many	ASSLTSGRYEQY
TRBV28	TRBJ2-5	-	ASSWGLAGVGQETQY
TRBV4-3	TRBJ2-5	-	ASSQSIAGNGETQY
TRBV3-1	TRBJ2-7	many	ASSRTSGIVFVEQY
TRBV2	TRBJ2-5	many	ASSEDSGETQY
TRBV29-1	TRBJ1-1	-	SVSGRLTEAF
TRBV11-1	TRBJ2-2	many	ASSLALDGELF
TRBV30	TRBJ1-2	many	AWTLWDQGAPVGYGYT
TRBV6-5	TRBJ2-5	few	ASSSGQGKGLWETQY
TRBV6-5	TRBJ2-7	-	ASSYRLAGGAVYEQY
TRBV20-1	TRBJ1-1	-	SATSPGRGTEAF
TRBV18	TRBJ2-2	few	ASSPLGLNTGELF
TRBV11-3	TRBJ1-1	many	ASSLIAVELGTEAF
TRBV5-4	TRBJ1-3	-	ASSWAPQGNSGNTIY
TRBV7-8	TRBJ2-4	few	ASSPRTLAKNIQY
TRBV5-1	TRBJ1-3	many	ASSFDSSGNTIY